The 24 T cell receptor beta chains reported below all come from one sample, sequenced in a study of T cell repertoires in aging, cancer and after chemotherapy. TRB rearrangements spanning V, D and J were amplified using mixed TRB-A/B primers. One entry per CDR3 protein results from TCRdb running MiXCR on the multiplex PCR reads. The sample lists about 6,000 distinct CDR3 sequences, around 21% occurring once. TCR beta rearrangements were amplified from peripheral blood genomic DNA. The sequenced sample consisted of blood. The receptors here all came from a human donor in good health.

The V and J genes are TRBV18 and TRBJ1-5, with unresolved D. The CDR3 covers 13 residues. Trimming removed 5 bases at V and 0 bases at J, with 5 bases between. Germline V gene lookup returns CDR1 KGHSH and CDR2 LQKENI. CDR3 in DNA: TGTGCCAGCTCAGAGTATAGCAATCAGCCCCAGCATTTT. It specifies CASSEYSNQPQHF.

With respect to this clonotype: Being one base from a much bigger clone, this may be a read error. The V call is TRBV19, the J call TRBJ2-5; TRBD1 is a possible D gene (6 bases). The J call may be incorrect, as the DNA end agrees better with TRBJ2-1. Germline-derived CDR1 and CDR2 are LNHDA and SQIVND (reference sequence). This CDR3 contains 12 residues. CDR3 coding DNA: TGTGCCAGTAGTAGAGGGGGAGAGACCCAGTTCTTC. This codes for CASSRGGETQFF.

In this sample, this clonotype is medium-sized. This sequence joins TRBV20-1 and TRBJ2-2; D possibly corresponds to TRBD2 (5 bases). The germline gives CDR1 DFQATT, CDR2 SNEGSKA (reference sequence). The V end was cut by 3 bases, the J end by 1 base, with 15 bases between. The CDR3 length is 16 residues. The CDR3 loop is CSASEGDRWNTGELFF. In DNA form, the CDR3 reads TGCAGTGCTAGTGAGGGTGATCGTTGGAACACCGGGGAGCTGTTTTTT.

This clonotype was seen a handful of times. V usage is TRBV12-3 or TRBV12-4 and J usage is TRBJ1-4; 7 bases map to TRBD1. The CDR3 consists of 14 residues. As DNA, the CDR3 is TGTGCTAGTGGTTCAGGGGGTCCGGTTGAAAAACTGTTTTTT. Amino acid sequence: CASGSGGPVEKLFF.

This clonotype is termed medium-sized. CDR3 amino acids: CASSYGTGEYEQYF. CDR3 coding DNA: TGTGCCAGCAGCTACGGGACGGGAGAGTACGAGCAGTACTTC. The rearrangement uses TRBV7-2 and TRBJ2-7; D perhaps matches TRBD2 (6 bases). Trimming removed 4 bases from V and 4 bases from J, with 14 bases in between. CDR1 SGHTA and CDR2 FQGNSA come from the germline V gene. This CDR3 contains 14 residues.

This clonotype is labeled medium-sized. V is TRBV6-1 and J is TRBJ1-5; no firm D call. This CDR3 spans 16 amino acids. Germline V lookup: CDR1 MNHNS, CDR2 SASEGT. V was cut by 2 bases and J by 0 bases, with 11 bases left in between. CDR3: CASSEMINRSNQPQHF. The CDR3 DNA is TGTGCCAGCAGTGAAATGATAAATCGTAGCAATCAGCCCCAGCATTTT.

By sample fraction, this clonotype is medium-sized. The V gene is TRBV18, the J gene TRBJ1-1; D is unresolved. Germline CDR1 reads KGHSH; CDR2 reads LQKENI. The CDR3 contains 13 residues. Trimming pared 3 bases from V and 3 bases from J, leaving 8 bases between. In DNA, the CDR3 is TGTGCCAGCTCACCTGCAAGGGACACTGAAGCTTTCTTT. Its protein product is CASSPARDTEAFF. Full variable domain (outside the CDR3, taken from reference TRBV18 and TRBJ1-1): NAGVMQNPRHLVRRRGQEARLRCSPMKGHSHVYWYRQLPEEGLKFMVYLQKENIIDESGMPKERFSAEFPKEGPSILRIQQVVRGDSAAYFCASSPARDTEAFFGQGTRLTVV.

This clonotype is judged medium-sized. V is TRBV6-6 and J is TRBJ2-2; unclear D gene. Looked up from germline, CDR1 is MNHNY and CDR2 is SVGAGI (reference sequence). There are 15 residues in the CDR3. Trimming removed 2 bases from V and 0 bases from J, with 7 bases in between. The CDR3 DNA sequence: TGTGCCAGCAGTTACGGAGAGACGAACACCGGGGAGCTGTTTTTT. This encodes CASSYGETNTGELFF.

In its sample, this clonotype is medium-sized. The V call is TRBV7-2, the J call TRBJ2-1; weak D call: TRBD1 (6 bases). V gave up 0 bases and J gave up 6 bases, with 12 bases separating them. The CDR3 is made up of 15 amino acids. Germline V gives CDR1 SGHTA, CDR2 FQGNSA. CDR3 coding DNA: TGTGCCAGCAGCTTAGCGCCTATAGGGGGCAATGAGCAGTTCTTC. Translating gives CASSLAPIGGNEQFF.

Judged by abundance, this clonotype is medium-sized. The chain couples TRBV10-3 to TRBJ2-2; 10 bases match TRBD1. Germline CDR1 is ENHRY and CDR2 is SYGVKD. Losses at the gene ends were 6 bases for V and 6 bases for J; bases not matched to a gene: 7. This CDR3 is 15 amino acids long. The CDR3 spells CAISPDRGHAGELFF. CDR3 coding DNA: TGTGCCATCAGCCCCGACAGGGGGCATGCCGGGGAGCTGTTTTTT.

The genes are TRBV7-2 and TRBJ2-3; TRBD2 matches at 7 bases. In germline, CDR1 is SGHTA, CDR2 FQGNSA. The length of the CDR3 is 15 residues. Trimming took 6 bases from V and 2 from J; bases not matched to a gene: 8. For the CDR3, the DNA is TGTGCCAGCAGTTTGACGGGGGGAAACACAGATACGCAGTATTTT. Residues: CASSLTGGNTDTQYF.

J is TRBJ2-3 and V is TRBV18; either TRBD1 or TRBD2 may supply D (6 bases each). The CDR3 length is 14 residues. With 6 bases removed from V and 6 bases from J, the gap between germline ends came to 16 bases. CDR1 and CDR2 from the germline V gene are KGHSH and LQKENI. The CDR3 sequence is CASSDLTGRDTQYF. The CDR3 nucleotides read TGTGCCAGCTCCGACCTTACAGGGAGGGATACGCAGTATTTT.

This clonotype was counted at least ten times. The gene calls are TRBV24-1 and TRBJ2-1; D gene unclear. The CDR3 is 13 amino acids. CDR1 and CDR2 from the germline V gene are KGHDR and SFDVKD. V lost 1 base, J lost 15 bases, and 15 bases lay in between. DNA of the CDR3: TGTGCCACCAGTGATTTTGTTGACGGTTTATTGTTCTTC. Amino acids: CATSDFVDGLLFF.

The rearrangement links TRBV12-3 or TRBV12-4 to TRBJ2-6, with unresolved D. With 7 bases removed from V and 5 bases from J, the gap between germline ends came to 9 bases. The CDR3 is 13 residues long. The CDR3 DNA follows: TGTGCCAGCACCTTGTCCCGGGCCAACGTCCTGACTTTC. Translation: CASTLSRANVLTF.

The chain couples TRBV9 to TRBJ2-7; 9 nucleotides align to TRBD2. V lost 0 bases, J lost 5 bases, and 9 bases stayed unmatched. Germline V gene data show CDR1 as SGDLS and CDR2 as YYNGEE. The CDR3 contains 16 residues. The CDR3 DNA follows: TGTGCCAGCAGCGTAGGGGGAATAGCGGGGGTCCACGAGCAGTACTTC. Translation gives CASSVGGIAGVHEQYF. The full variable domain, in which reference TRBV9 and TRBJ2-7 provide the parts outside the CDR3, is DSGVTQTPKHLITATGQRVTLRCSPRSGDLSVYWYQQSLDQGLQFLIQYYNGEERAKGNILERFSAQQFPDLHSELNLSSLELGDSALYFCASSVGGIAGVHEQYFGPGTRLTVT.

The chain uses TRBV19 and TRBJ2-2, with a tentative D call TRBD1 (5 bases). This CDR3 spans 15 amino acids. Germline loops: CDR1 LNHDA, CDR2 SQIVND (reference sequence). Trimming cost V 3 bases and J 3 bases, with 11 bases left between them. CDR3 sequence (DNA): TGTGCCAGTAGTATCATGGGGCTGGACACCGGGGAGCTGTTTTTT. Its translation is CASSIMGLDTGELFF.

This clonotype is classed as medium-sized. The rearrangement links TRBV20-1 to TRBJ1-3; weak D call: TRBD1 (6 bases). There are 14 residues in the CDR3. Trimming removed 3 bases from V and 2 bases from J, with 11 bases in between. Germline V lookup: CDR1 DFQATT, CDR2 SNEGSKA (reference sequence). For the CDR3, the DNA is TGCAGTGCTAGTGGTGGGGGCACTGGAAACACCATATATTTT. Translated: CSASGGGTGNTIYF.

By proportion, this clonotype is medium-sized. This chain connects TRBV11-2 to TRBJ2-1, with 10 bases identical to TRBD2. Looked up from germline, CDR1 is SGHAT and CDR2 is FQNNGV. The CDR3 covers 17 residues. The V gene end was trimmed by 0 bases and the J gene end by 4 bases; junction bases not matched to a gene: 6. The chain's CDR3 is CASSLEASGSWYNEQFF. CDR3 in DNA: TGTGCCAGCAGCTTAGAGGCTAGCGGGAGCTGGTACAATGAGCAGTTCTTC.

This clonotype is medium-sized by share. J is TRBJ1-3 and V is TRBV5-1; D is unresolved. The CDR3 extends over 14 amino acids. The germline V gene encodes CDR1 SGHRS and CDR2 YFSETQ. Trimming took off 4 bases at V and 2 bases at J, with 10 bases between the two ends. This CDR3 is CASSEIPTGNTIYF. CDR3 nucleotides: TGCGCCAGCAGCGAGATTCCAACTGGAAACACCATATATTTT. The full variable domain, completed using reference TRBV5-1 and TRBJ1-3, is KAGVTQTPRYLIKTRGQQVTLSCSPISGHRSVSWYQQTPGQGLQFLFEYFSETQRNKGNFPGRFSGRQFSNSRSEMNVSTLELGDSALYLCASSEIPTGNTIYFGEGSWLTVV.

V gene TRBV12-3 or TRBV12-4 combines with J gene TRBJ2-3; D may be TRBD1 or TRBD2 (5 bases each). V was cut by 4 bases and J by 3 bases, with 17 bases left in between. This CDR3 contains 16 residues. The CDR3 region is CASSYRLTGGTDTQYF. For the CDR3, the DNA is TGTGCCAGCAGTTACCGTCTGACTGGGGGTACAGATACGCAGTATTTT.

The CDR3 nucleotides are TGTGCCAGCAGCTTTGGGGTTGGAGCGGGGTACAATGAGCAGTTCTTC. It translates to CASSFGVGAGYNEQFF. The chain links TRBV7-3 to TRBJ2-1, with 7 bases identical to TRBD2. The CDR3 has 16 residues. V dropped 3 bases and J dropped 4; count of bases not matched to a gene: 9. CDR1 SGHTA and CDR2 FQGTGA come from the germline V gene.

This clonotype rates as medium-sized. The CDR3 DNA sequence: TGTGCCAGCAGCCGGACAGTTAACACTGAAGCTTTCTTT. Protein: CASSRTVNTEAFF. The V and J genes are TRBV6-5 and TRBJ1-1, with D possibly TRBD1 on 6 matching bases. CDR1 and CDR2 (germline): MNHEY, SVGAGI. CDR3 length equals 13 residues. V gave up 6 bases and J gave up 2 bases, with 10 bases separating them.

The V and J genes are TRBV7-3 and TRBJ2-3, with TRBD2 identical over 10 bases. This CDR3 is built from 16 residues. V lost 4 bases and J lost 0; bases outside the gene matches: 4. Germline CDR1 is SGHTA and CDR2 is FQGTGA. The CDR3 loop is CASSSRTSGSTDTQYF. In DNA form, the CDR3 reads TGTGCCAGCAGCTCCCGGACTAGCGGTAGCACAGATACGCAGTATTTT.

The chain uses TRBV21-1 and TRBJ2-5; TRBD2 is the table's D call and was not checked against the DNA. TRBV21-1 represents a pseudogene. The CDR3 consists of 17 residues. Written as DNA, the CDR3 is TGTGCCAGCAGCAATGCTATACTAGCGGGAGGCCAAGAGACCCAGTACTTC. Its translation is CASSNAILAGGQETQYF.